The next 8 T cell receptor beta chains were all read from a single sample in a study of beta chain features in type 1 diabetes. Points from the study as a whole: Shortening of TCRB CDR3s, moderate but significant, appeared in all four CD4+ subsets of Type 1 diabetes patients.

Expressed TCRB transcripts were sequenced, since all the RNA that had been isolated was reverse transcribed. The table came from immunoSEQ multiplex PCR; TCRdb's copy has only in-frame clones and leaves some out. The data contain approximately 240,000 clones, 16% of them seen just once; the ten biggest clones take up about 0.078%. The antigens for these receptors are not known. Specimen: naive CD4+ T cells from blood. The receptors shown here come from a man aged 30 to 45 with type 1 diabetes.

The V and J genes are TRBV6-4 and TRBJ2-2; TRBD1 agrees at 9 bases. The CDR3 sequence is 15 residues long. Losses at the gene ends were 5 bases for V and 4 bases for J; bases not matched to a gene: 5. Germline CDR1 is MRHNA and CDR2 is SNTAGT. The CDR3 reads CASSPGQGFTGELFF. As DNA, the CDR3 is TGTGCCAGCAGTCCGGGACAGGGCTTCACCGGGGAGCTGTTTTTT.

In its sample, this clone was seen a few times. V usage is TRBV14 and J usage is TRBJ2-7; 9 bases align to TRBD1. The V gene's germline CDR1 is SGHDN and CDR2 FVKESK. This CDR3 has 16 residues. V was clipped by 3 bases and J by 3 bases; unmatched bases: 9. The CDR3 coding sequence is TGTGCCAGCAGCCATATTCGTGGGACAGGGAGCTACGAGCAGTACTTC. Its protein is CASSHIRGTGSYEQYF. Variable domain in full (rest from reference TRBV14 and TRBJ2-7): EAGVTQFPSHSVIEKGQTVTLRCDPISGHDNLYWYRRVMGKEIKFLLHFVKESKQDESGMPNNRFLAERTGGTYSTLKVQPAELEDSGVYFCASSHIRGTGSYEQYFGPGTRLTVT.

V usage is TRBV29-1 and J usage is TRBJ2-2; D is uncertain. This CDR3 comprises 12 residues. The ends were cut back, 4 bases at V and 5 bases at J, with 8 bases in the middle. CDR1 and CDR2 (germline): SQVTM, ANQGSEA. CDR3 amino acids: CSVGLTTGELFF. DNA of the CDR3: TGCAGCGTTGGGCTCACGACCGGGGAGCTGTTTTTT.

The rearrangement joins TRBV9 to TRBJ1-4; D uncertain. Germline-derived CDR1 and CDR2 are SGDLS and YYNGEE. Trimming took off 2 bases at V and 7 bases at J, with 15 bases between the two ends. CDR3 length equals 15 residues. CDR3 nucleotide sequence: TGTGCCAGCAGCGTTTACAGCTCCGGCGGTGAAAAACTGTTTTTT. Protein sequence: CASSVYSSGGEKLFF.

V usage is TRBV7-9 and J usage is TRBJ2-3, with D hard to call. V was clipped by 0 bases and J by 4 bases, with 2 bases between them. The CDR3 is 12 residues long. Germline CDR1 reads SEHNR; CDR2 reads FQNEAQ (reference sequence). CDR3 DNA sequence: TGTGCCAGCAGCTTAGCTTCAGATACGCAGTATTTT. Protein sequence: CASSLASDTQYF.

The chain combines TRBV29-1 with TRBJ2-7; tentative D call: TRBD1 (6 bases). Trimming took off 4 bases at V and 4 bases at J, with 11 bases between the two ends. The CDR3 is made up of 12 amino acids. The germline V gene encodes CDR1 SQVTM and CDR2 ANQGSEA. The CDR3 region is CSVVKDRYEQYF. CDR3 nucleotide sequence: TGCAGCGTTGTAAAGGACAGATACGAGCAGTACTTC.

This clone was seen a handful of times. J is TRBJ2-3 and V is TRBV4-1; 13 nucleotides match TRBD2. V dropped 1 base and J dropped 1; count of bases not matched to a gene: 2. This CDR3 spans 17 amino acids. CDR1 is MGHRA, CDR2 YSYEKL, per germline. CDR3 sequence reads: CASSQGLAGGRTDTQYF. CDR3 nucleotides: TGCGCCAGCAGCCAAGGACTAGCGGGAGGACGCACAGATACGCAGTATTTT.

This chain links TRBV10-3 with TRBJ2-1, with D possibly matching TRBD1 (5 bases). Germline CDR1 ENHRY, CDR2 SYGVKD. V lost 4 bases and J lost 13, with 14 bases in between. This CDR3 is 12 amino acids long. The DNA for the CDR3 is TGTGCCATCAGTGGGACCGACAGCTCCCAGTTCTTC. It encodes CAISGTDSSQFF.